These 22 T cell receptor beta chains were sequenced from one sample in a study of T cell changes during pregnancy in multiple sclerosis. Repertoires were generated with immunoSEQ multiplex PCR, while TCRdb's copy carries only in-frame clones and drops some. The sample has 34,000 or so clones, 85% to 90% seen once. The specimen was CD8+ T cells from peripheral blood mononuclear cells, collected after pregnancy. Every receptor here comes from a female donor with multiple sclerosis, enrolled in a pregnancy study.

Concerning this clone: A read error may produce the germline difference seen at one junction end. The chain joins TRBV9 to TRBJ1-1; 9 nucleotides line up with TRBD1. Germline assignment: CDR1 SGDLS and CDR2 YYNGEE. The CDR3 runs 16 residues. CDR3 in DNA: TGTGCCAGCAGCCAAAATCCCGGACAGGGGAACGCTGAAGCTTTCTTT. It specifies CASSQNPGQGNAEAFF.

The CDR3 protein is CASSLGGTWGQSGGKAFF. The CDR3 DNA sequence: TGTGCCAGCAGCTTAGGAGGTACTTGGGGACAGTCGGGCGGTAAAGCTTTCTTT. This rearrangement joins TRBV13 to TRBJ1-1; 7 bases match TRBD1. Germline CDR1 reads PRHDT; CDR2 reads FYEKMQ (reference sequence). CDR3 size: 18 residues. The V gene end was trimmed by 0 bases and the J gene end by 9 bases; junction bases not matched to a gene: 19.

The V and J genes are TRBV19 and TRBJ2-2; 7 nucleotides line up with TRBD1. V was pared by 1 base and J by 3 bases, with 2 bases of the junction left unmatched. The germline CDR1 and CDR2 sequences are LNHDA and SQIVND (reference sequence). The CDR3 has 15 amino acids. CDR3 residues: CASSIGGTDTGELFF. CDR3 nucleotides: TGTGCCAGTAGTATAGGGGGGACAGACACCGGGGAGCTGTTTTTT.

The chain employs TRBV6-1 and TRBJ1-1, with D possibly matching TRBD1 (5 bases). This CDR3 contains 15 residues. V dropped 2 bases and J dropped 4 bases, with 14 bases sitting between them. Germline CDR1 MNHNS, CDR2 SASEGT. The CDR3 sequence: CASSELDNMGTEAFF. The CDR3 DNA sequence: TGTGCCAGCAGTGAATTGGACAACATGGGCACTGAAGCTTTCTTT.

The chain links TRBV4-3 to TRBJ1-2, with D perhaps matching TRBD1 (6 bases). Germline V gene lookup returns CDR1 LGHNA and CDR2 YSLEER. The CDR3 has 14 residues. Trimming shortened V by 4 bases and J by 4 bases, and 13 bases separated the two germline ends. The CDR3 sequence: CASSPVGGPYGYTF. DNA for the CDR3: TGCGCCAGCAGCCCGGTTGGGGGCCCCTATGGCTACACCTTC.

This clone showed up just once. V usage is TRBV2 and J usage is TRBJ1-4, with a possible D match to TRBD1 (5 bases). Looked up from germline, CDR1 is SNHLY and CDR2 is FYNNEI. Trimming took 4 bases from V and 5 from J, leaving 14 bases between them. The length of the CDR3 is 15 residues. The DNA for the CDR3 is TGTGCCAGCAGTGGCCGTGGACATATGAATGAAAAACTGTTTTTT. Translated, it gives CASSGRGHMNEKLFF.

The CDR3, as DNA: TGTGCCATCAGTGCCGGGACAGGGGGCACAGATACGCAGTATTTT. This translates into CAISAGTGGTDTQYF. The chain employs TRBV10-3 and TRBJ2-3; 10 nucleotides match TRBD1. With V trimmed by 4 bases and J by 1 base, 2 bases remained unmatched. From germline, CDR1 is ENHRY and CDR2 SYGVKD. This CDR3 spans 15 amino acids.

The chain employs TRBV6-5 and TRBJ1-1, with D perhaps matching TRBD1 (6 bases). The V end lost 3 bases, the J end lost 0 bases, and 14 bases lay between the germline ends. Germline loops: CDR1 MNHEY, CDR2 SVGAGI. The CDR3 contains 16 residues. DNA of the CDR3: TGTGCCAGCAGTTATTACGGACAGCTGATGAACACTGAAGCTTTCTTT. It yields the protein CASSYYGQLMNTEAFF.

The chain is built from TRBV29-1 and TRBJ2-7; perhaps TRBD2 as D (5 bases). Per the germline V gene, CDR1 is SQVTM and CDR2 is ANQGSEA. Trimming shortened V by 0 bases and J by 1 base, and 13 bases separated the two germline ends. CDR3 length: 15 residues. Written as DNA, the CDR3 is TGCAGCGTTGAAGATACGAGGACGGGGTCCTACGAGCAGTACTTC. This codes for CSVEDTRTGSYEQYF.

This chain uses TRBV4-3 with TRBJ2-6; the match to TRBD1 covers 11 bases. CDR3 length: 18 amino acids. V dropped 2 bases and J dropped 4; count of bases not matched to a gene: 7. Germline V lookup: CDR1 LGHNA, CDR2 YSLEER. The chain's CDR3 is CASSQSDRGPSGANVLTF. The CDR3 DNA reads as TGCGCCAGCAGCCAATCGGACAGGGGGCCGTCGGGGGCCAACGTCCTGACTTTC.

The chain recombines TRBV6-5 with TRBJ1-2; TRBD1 aligns across 7 bases. Germline CDR1 MNHEY, CDR2 SVGAGI. The CDR3 totals 14 residues. Germline trimming cut 7 bases from V and 4 bases from J; bases unmatched to any gene: 9. The CDR3 loop reads CASNPGQIFYGYTF. Written as DNA, the CDR3 is TGTGCCAGCAATCCGGGACAGATCTTCTATGGCTACACCTTC.

This chain links TRBV11-2 with TRBJ2-1, with 7 positions matching TRBD2. Germline assignment: CDR1 SGHAT and CDR2 FQNNGV. Trimming removed 1 base from V and 6 bases from J; junction bases left unmatched: 9. This CDR3 region has 16 residues. For the CDR3, the DNA is TGTGCCAGCAGCTTAGGGTTCGCGGGGGAAAGCAATGAGCAGTTCTTC. It is translated as CASSLGFAGESNEQFF.

This clone was observed a handful of times. The J gene is TRBJ2-7, the V gene TRBV5-4; D perhaps matches TRBD1 (5 bases). Trimming cost V 4 bases and J 5 bases, with 16 bases left between them. Germline V gene data show CDR1 as SGHNT and CDR2 as YYREEE (reference sequence). This CDR3 contains 14 residues. In DNA, the CDR3 is TGTGCCAGCAGCCATATGGCAGGGTTCAACGAGCAGTACTTC. It encodes CASSHMAGFNEQYF.

The rearrangement links TRBV7-2 to TRBJ2-7; D not resolved. This CDR3 has 11 residues. CDR1 SGHTA and CDR2 FQGNSA come from the germline V gene. The DNA for the CDR3 is TGTGCTACCCAGGCCAGGCGCGAGCAGTACTTC. Translating gives CATQARREQYF.

This rearrangement joins TRBV7-2 to TRBJ2-2; 9 nucleotides match TRBD2. J gave up 6 bases and V 5 bases, and 7 bases lay outside the gene matches. Germline lookup yields CDR1 SGHTA and CDR2 FQGNSA. The CDR3 is 15 residues long. CDR3 DNA sequence: TGTGCCAGCAGCATGGGGCGGGGGGGCCCCGGGGAGCTGTTTTTT. Translation gives CASSMGRGGPGELFF. The full variable domain, rest sourced from reference TRBV7-2 and TRBJ2-2, is GAGVSQSPSNKVTEKGKDVELRCDPISGHTALYWYRQSLGQGLEFLIYFQGNSAPDKSGLPSDRFSAERTGGSVSTLTIQRTQQEDSAVYLCASSMGRGGPGELFFGEGSRLTVL.

This sequence joins TRBV9 and TRBJ2-1, with 10 bases identical to TRBD1. In germline, CDR1 is SGDLS, CDR2 YYNGEE. J lost 7 bases, V lost 0 bases, and 7 bases had no gene match. CDR3 length: 16 residues. CDR3 coding DNA: TGTGCCAGCAGCGTAGAGGGGACAGGGGTGGGTAATGAGCAGTTCTTC. It yields the protein CASSVEGTGVGNEQFF. The complete variable domain, with remaining parts taken from reference TRBV9 and TRBJ2-1, reads DSGVTQTPKHLITATGQRVTLRCSPRSGDLSVYWYQQSLDQGLQFLIQYYNGEERAKGNILERFSAQQFPDLHSELNLSSLELGDSALYFCASSVEGTGVGNEQFFGPGTRLTVL.

The chain employs TRBV4-3 and TRBJ2-7; D possibly corresponds to TRBD1 (6 bases). V shed 1 base and J shed 2 bases, with 15 bases lying between them. CDR1 LGHNA and CDR2 YSLEER come from the germline V gene. This CDR3 contains 16 residues. The CDR3 reads CASSQALQGEPYEQYF. The CDR3 nucleotides read TGCGCCAGCAGCCAAGCTTTACAGGGAGAGCCCTACGAGCAGTACTTC.

This clone came up a few times. V and J are TRBV2 and TRBJ2-1; D is unclear. Germline values: CDR1 SNHLY, CDR2 FYNNEI. The CDR3 covers 14 residues. V lost 2 bases, J lost 8 bases, and 13 bases lay in between. This CDR3 reads CASSEFVAVDEQFF. The CDR3, as DNA: TGTGCCAGCAGTGAATTTGTGGCTGTCGATGAGCAGTTCTTC.

The J gene is TRBJ2-1, the V gene TRBV15; D not resolved. V was shortened by 5 bases and J by 0 bases, with 11 bases between the two germline ends. The CDR3 extends over 15 amino acids. CDR1 and CDR2 from the germline V gene are LNHNV and YYDKDF (reference sequence). The CDR3 region is CATSGRGGSYNEQFF. CDR3 nucleotide sequence: TGTGCCACCAGCGGCCGCGGTGGCTCCTACAATGAGCAGTTCTTC.

The chain has TRBV19 and TRBJ2-3, with 8 bases aligning to TRBD1. The germline CDR1 and CDR2 sequences are LNHDA and SQIVND (reference sequence). V lost 2 bases to trimming and J lost 5 bases; unmatched junction nucleotides: 9. There are 16 residues in the CDR3. CDR3: CASSIMMTGDIDTQYF. CDR3 coding DNA: TGTGCCAGTAGTATAATGATGACAGGGGATATAGATACGCAGTATTTT.

The chain couples TRBV6-1 to TRBJ2-7, with 10 bases matching TRBD1. V lost 3 bases and J lost 5; bases outside the gene matches: 10. The germline V gene encodes CDR1 MNHNS and CDR2 SASEGT. The CDR3 covers 16 residues. Here the CDR3 reads CASSDGYGTGVHEQYF. The CDR3 DNA reads TGTGCCAGCAGTGATGGGTACGGGACAGGGGTCCACGAGCAGTACTTC.

V usage is TRBV29-1 and J usage is TRBJ2-1; D not certain. The CDR3 consists of 12 residues. Germline CDR1 is SQVTM and CDR2 is ANQGSEA. V was clipped by 3 bases and J by 6 bases, with 9 bases between them. Written as DNA, the CDR3 is TGCAGCGTTGACGCGGAGAGCAATGAGCAGTTCTTC. Its protein product is CSVDAESNEQFF.